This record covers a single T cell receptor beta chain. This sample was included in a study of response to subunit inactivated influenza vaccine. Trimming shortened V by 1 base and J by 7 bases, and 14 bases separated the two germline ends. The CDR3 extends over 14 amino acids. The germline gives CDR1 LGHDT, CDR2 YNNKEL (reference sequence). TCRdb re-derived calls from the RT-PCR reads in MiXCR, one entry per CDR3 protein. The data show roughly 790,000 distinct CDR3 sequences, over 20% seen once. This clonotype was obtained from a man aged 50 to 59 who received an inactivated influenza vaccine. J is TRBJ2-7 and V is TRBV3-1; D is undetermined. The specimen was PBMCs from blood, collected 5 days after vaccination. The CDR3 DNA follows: TGTGCCAGCAGCCAAGGTCACTACAAGAGAGAGCAGTACTTC. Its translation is CASSQGHYKREQYF.